This is a list of T cell receptor beta chains from one sample in a study of CD8 T cells in Susac syndrome. TCRdb recomputed calls from the immunoSEQ multiplex PCR reads with MiXCR, one row per CDR3 protein. This table holds roughly 180,000 distinct CDR3 sequences, over 85% found once. Source material: CD4+ T cells from PBMCs. The source is a human donor with multiple sclerosis. Each CDR3 is given with its conserved first and last residue. Fields, in order: clone size, V gene, J gene, D gene, CDR3 DNA, CDR3 protein. A D gene is named only where the DNA matches it firmly. Where a row states a size, it is once, few, many or the class of an expanded clone; other rows omit it.

clone size: .; V gene: TRBV29-1; J gene: TRBJ1-1; D gene: .; CDR3 DNA: TGCAGTGGGGGCGGGGGCGCGATCACTGAAGCTTTCTTT; CDR3 protein: CSGGGGAITEAFF
clone size: .; V gene: TRBV28; J gene: TRBJ2-7; D gene: TRBD2; CDR3 DNA: TGTGCCAGCAGACAGGCGGGGGGGCCCTACGAGCAGTACTTC; CDR3 protein: CASRQAGGPYEQYF
clone size: .; V gene: TRBV7-2; J gene: TRBJ2-7; D gene: .; CDR3 DNA: TGTGCCAGCAGCTTAGCTGTTGGGACAACTTACGAGCAGTACTTC; CDR3 protein: CASSLAVGTTYEQYF
clone size: few; V gene: TRBV4-2; J gene: TRBJ1-2; D gene: TRBD1; CDR3 DNA: TGTGCCAGCAGCCAGTCGGGACAGGGCTATGGCTACACCTTC; CDR3 protein: CASSQSGQGYGYTF
clone size: .; V gene: TRBV5-1; J gene: TRBJ2-1; D gene: TRBD2; CDR3 DNA: TGCGCCAGCAGATCCAGTATCGGGGGGGACAATGAGCAGTTCTTC; CDR3 protein: CASRSSIGGDNEQFF
clone size: .; V gene: TRBV4-3; J gene: TRBJ2-7; D gene: .; CDR3 DNA: TGCGCCAGCAGCCAAGACGAGGACATTAGGTCCTACGAGCAGTACTTC; CDR3 protein: CASSQDEDIRSYEQYF
clone size: .; V gene: TRBV25-1; J gene: TRBJ2-3; D gene: .; CDR3 DNA: TGTGCCAGCAGTGAATATAACTTTTACACAGATACGCAGTATTTT; CDR3 protein: CASSEYNFYTDTQYF
clone size: .; V gene: TRBV12-3/TRBV12-4; J gene: TRBJ1-1; D gene: TRBD1; CDR3 DNA: TGTGCCAGCAGTTTAGACAGGGGAGGGACTGAAGCTTTCTTT; CDR3 protein: CASSLDRGGTEAFF
clone size: .; V gene: TRBV6-1; J gene: TRBJ1-1; D gene: TRBD1; CDR3 DNA: TGTGCCAGCAGTGACCTAGGACAGGGACCCATGAACACTGAAGCTTTCTTT; CDR3 protein: CASSDLGQGPMNTEAFF
clone size: .; V gene: TRBV12-3/TRBV12-4; J gene: TRBJ1-2; D gene: TRBD1; CDR3 DNA: TGTGCCAGCAGTGCCCCGACAGGGGGCTACCACTATGGCTACACCTTC; CDR3 protein: CASSAPTGGYHYGYTF
clone size: .; V gene: TRBV5-6; J gene: TRBJ2-5; D gene: TRBD2; CDR3 DNA: TGTGCCAGCAGCTACCCCGGGGGGGCTGGTGAGACCCAGTACTTC; CDR3 protein: CASSYPGGAGETQYF
clone size: .; V gene: TRBV6-6; J gene: TRBJ2-7; D gene: TRBD1; CDR3 DNA: TGTGCCAGCAGGCCTACAGGGGGGAGGTACGAGCAGTACTTC; CDR3 protein: CASRPTGGRYEQYF
clone size: .; V gene: TRBV11-2; J gene: TRBJ2-7; D gene: .; CDR3 DNA: TGTGCCAGCAACTTTCGGCTAGCGCGCGAGCAGTACTTC; CDR3 protein: CASNFRLAREQYF
clone size: .; V gene: TRBV2; J gene: TRBJ2-5; D gene: .; CDR3 DNA: TGTGCCAGCAGGGATCCGATTGCGGGACAAGAGACCCAGTACTTC; CDR3 protein: CASRDPIAGQETQYF
clone size: .; V gene: TRBV19; J gene: TRBJ2-3; D gene: .; CDR3 DNA: TGTGCCACCCTGGGGGACGGTCCCACAGATACGCAGTATTTT; CDR3 protein: CATLGDGPTDTQYF
clone size: .; V gene: TRBV3-1; J gene: TRBJ2-2; D gene: TRBD1; CDR3 DNA: TGTGCCAGCAGCCAGGAGGCGGGACAGGGGGCTCGTGGGGCGAACACCGGGGAGCTGTTTTTT; CDR3 protein: CASSQEAGQGARGANTGELFF
clone size: .; V gene: TRBV4-1; J gene: TRBJ2-5; D gene: .; CDR3 DNA: TGCGCCAGCAGCCGATTAGCGACGGAGACCCAGTACTTC; CDR3 protein: CASSRLATETQYF
clone size: .; V gene: TRBV20-1; J gene: TRBJ1-5; D gene: .; CDR3 DNA: TGCAGTGCTAGAGGGGAGGTCGATCAGCCCCAGCATTTT; CDR3 protein: CSARGEVDQPQHF
clone size: .; V gene: TRBV6-6; J gene: TRBJ2-1; D gene: TRBD2; CDR3 DNA: TGTGCCAGCAGGAGCGGGAGCCCCTACAATGAGCAGTTCTTC; CDR3 protein: CASRSGSPYNEQFF
clone size: few; V gene: TRBV27; J gene: TRBJ1-5; D gene: .; CDR3 DNA: TGTGCCAGCAGGTCGGGCAATCAGCCCCAGCATTTT; CDR3 protein: CASRSGNQPQHF
clone size: .; V gene: TRBV6-2/TRBV6-3; J gene: TRBJ2-1; D gene: TRBD2; CDR3 DNA: TGTGCCAGCAGTTCACGGACTAGCGGGAAGTGGGATGAGCAGTTCTTC; CDR3 protein: CASSSRTSGKWDEQFF
clone size: .; V gene: TRBV24-1; J gene: TRBJ1-5; D gene: .; CDR3 DNA: TGTGCCACCAGTGGGCCAGACAGTCGCCGGCGTCAGCCCCAGCATTTT; CDR3 protein: CATSGPDSRRRQPQHF
clone size: .; V gene: TRBV30; J gene: TRBJ2-7; D gene: .; CDR3 DNA: TGTGCCTGGAGTCCCCTGGACAGTAACCTTTTCTACGAGCAGTACTTC; CDR3 protein: CAWSPLDSNLFYEQYF
clone size: .; V gene: TRBV20-1; J gene: TRBJ2-7; D gene: .; CDR3 DNA: TGCAGTGCTAGAGCTCCGGAAAAATACGAGCAGTACTTC; CDR3 protein: CSARAPEKYEQYF
clone size: .; V gene: TRBV7-3; J gene: TRBJ1-6; D gene: TRBD1; CDR3 DNA: TGTGCCAGCAGCTGGCCGGGACAGGGTGGCTCACCCCTCCACTTT; CDR3 protein: CASSWPGQGGSPLHF
clone size: .; V gene: TRBV7-2; J gene: TRBJ2-5; D gene: .; CDR3 DNA: TGTGCCAGCAGCTTAGGCACCCTTGAGACCCAGTACTTC; CDR3 protein: CASSLGTLETQYF
clone size: .; V gene: TRBV5-6; J gene: TRBJ2-5; D gene: .; CDR3 DNA: TGTGCCAGCAGCTGGGGGCAAAGAGGGACCCAGTACTTC; CDR3 protein: CASSWGQRGTQYF
clone size: .; V gene: TRBV27; J gene: TRBJ1-1; D gene: .; CDR3 DNA: TGTGCCAGCAGTTCCTCTGACAGCCTAAACACTGAAGCTTTCTTT; CDR3 protein: CASSSSDSLNTEAFF
clone size: .; V gene: TRBV18; J gene: TRBJ2-2; D gene: .; CDR3 DNA: TGTGCCAGCTCACCACGTATACATACGAACACCGGGGAGCTGTTTTTT; CDR3 protein: CASSPRIHTNTGELFF
clone size: .; V gene: TRBV27; J gene: TRBJ2-7; D gene: .; CDR3 DNA: TGTGCCAGCAGTAAATTCCCCTACGAGCAGTACTTC; CDR3 protein: CASSKFPYEQYF
clone size: .; V gene: TRBV13; J gene: TRBJ1-4; D gene: TRBD1; CDR3 DNA: TGTGCCAGCAGCTGGGGGGGGACAGGGAAACTGTTTTTT; CDR3 protein: CASSWGGTGKLFF
clone size: .; V gene: TRBV5-4; J gene: TRBJ1-6; D gene: .; CDR3 DNA: TGTGCCAGCAGGCTGGGGGGACGGGGCAATTCACCCCTCCACTTT; CDR3 protein: CASRLGGRGNSPLHF
clone size: .; V gene: TRBV28; J gene: TRBJ1-2; D gene: .; CDR3 DNA: TGTGCCACCAATGAAGGGCCTAACTATGGCTACACCTTC; CDR3 protein: CATNEGPNYGYTF
clone size: .; V gene: TRBV4-1; J gene: TRBJ1-2; D gene: .; CDR3 DNA: TGCGCCAGCAGCCAGGGCAGGGCTAACTATGGCTACACCTTC; CDR3 protein: CASSQGRANYGYTF
clone size: .; V gene: TRBV7-6; J gene: TRBJ2-7; D gene: TRBD2; CDR3 DNA: TGTGCCAGCAGCTTAGTATCTAGCGGGGGGGCTCGTGAGCAGTACTTC; CDR3 protein: CASSLVSSGGAREQYF
clone size: .; V gene: TRBV5-1; J gene: TRBJ2-3; D gene: TRBD1; CDR3 DNA: TGCGCCAGCAGTCCGGGACAGACAACAGATACGCAGTATTTT; CDR3 protein: CASSPGQTTDTQYF
clone size: .; V gene: TRBV6-6; J gene: TRBJ2-2; D gene: .; CDR3 DNA: TGTGCCAGCGGGGGTCAGGTGTACGGGGAGCTGTTTTTT; CDR3 protein: CASGGQVYGELFF
clone size: .; V gene: TRBV9; J gene: TRBJ2-1; D gene: TRBD2; CDR3 DNA: TGTGCCAGCAGCGTAGGAGAACTAGCGGGAGGAATGCAGTTCTTC; CDR3 protein: CASSVGELAGGMQFF
clone size: .; V gene: TRBV18; J gene: TRBJ1-4; D gene: TRBD1; CDR3 DNA: TGTGCCAGCTCACCCCGGACGGGACAGAAACTGTTTTTT; CDR3 protein: CASSPRTGQKLFF
clone size: .; V gene: TRBV30; J gene: TRBJ2-7; D gene: .; CDR3 DNA: TGTGCCTGGAGTGTGGGCCATTACGAGCAGTACTTC; CDR3 protein: CAWSVGHYEQYF
clone size: .; V gene: TRBV20-1; J gene: TRBJ2-5; D gene: .; CDR3 DNA: TGCAGTGCGGCCCAGGGCCCCCAAGAGACCCAGTACTTC; CDR3 protein: CSAAQGPQETQYF
clone size: .; V gene: TRBV20-1; J gene: TRBJ1-1; D gene: .; CDR3 DNA: TGCAGTGCCCCCGACTGGGAGAACACTGAAGCTTTCTTT; CDR3 protein: CSAPDWENTEAFF
clone size: .; V gene: TRBV5-1; J gene: TRBJ2-7; D gene: .; CDR3 DNA: TGCGCCAGCAGCTTGTCGTCCGCCACCGACGAGCAGTACTTC; CDR3 protein: CASSLSSATDEQYF
clone size: .; V gene: TRBV25-1; J gene: TRBJ1-2; D gene: .; CDR3 DNA: TGTGCCAGCAGTGATCCCGGTGGGTCGGACTATGGCTACACCTTC; CDR3 protein: CASSDPGGSDYGYTF
clone size: .; V gene: TRBV20-1; J gene: TRBJ1-6; D gene: .; CDR3 DNA: TGCAGTGCTAGAGCCCGACAGAGCTCCTATAATTCACCCCTCCACTTT; CDR3 protein: CSARARQSSYNSPLHF
clone size: .; V gene: TRBV15; J gene: TRBJ1-5; D gene: .; CDR3 DNA: TGTGCCACCGGGGTCTCGCTCAGCAATCAGCCCCAGCATTTT; CDR3 protein: CATGVSLSNQPQHF
clone size: .; V gene: TRBV29-1; J gene: TRBJ1-4; D gene: .; CDR3 DNA: TGCAGCGCCCAGACGGGGGGAACTAATGAAAAACTGTTTTTT; CDR3 protein: CSAQTGGTNEKLFF
clone size: .; V gene: TRBV25-1; J gene: TRBJ1-2; D gene: .; CDR3 DNA: TGTGCCAGCAGTGACTCTCGTGAGGGGACAACTGTCTATGGCTACACCTTC; CDR3 protein: CASSDSREGTTVYGYTF
clone size: .; V gene: TRBV3-1; J gene: TRBJ2-5; D gene: .; CDR3 DNA: TGTGCCAGCAGCCCTCCTGACATACAAGAGACCCAGTACTTC; CDR3 protein: CASSPPDIQETQYF
clone size: .; V gene: TRBV3-1; J gene: TRBJ2-1; D gene: .; CDR3 DNA: TGTGCCAGCAGCCAACTGCGGGACAGCTCCTACAATGAGCAGTTCTTC; CDR3 protein: CASSQLRDSSYNEQFF
clone size: .; V gene: TRBV6-5; J gene: TRBJ2-1; D gene: TRBD2; CDR3 DNA: TGTGCCAGCAGTTACGGCGGGAGGAGGAATGAGCAGTTCTTC; CDR3 protein: CASSYGGRRNEQFF
clone size: .; V gene: TRBV19; J gene: TRBJ1-4; D gene: .; CDR3 DNA: TGTGCCAGTAGTACCTTCCGGGACTTATCAACTAATGAAAAACTGTTTTTT; CDR3 protein: CASSTFRDLSTNEKLFF
clone size: .; V gene: TRBV6-1; J gene: TRBJ2-1; D gene: TRBD2; CDR3 DNA: TGTGCCAGCATTGAAACTAGCGGAAGCTCCTACAATGAGCAGTTCTTC; CDR3 protein: CASIETSGSSYNEQFF
clone size: .; V gene: TRBV30; J gene: TRBJ2-7; D gene: .; CDR3 DNA: TGTGCCTGGAGTGTACTCGACAGCTCCTACGAGCAGTACTTC; CDR3 protein: CAWSVLDSSYEQYF
clone size: .; V gene: TRBV3-1; J gene: TRBJ2-1; D gene: .; CDR3 DNA: TGTGCCAGCAGCCGGACAGCGGATTACAATGAGCAGTTCTTC; CDR3 protein: CASSRTADYNEQFF